The 23 T cell receptor beta chains in this list originate from one sample, sequenced in a study of a mutant IDH1 vaccine in newly diagnosed glioma. The time point: week 5, during vaccination. One vaccine dose held 300 ug of mutant IDH1 20-mer peptide and came with topical imiquimod. No antigen is known for these receptors. The table came from immunoSEQ multiplex PCR; TCRdb's copy has only in-frame clones and leaves some out. Among 30,000 to 40,000 clones listed, roughly 76% were seen once. This specimen consisted of PBMCs, obtained from a glioma patient whose treatment included an IDH1 peptide vaccine. The origin of the receptors is a man aged 50 or older with glioma.

This clone showed up just once. The chain links TRBV14 to TRBJ2-5; 10 nucleotides align to TRBD2. The CDR3 has 18 residues. J gave up 2 bases and V 4 bases, and 13 bases lay outside the gene matches. The germline CDR1 and CDR2 sequences are SGHDN and FVKESK. The CDR3 DNA sequence: TGTGCCAGCAGCCCCCTAGGGGCCAGCGGGAGGGGACAAGAGACCCAGTACTTC. Its protein is CASSPLGASGRGQETQYF.

The chain couples TRBV2 to TRBJ2-1, with TRBD2 identical over 14 bases. The CDR3 runs 19 residues. Germline loops: CDR1 SNHLY, CDR2 FYNNEI. V trimming: 6 bases; J trimming: 5 bases; junction bases outside the gene matches: 15. CDR3 protein: CASSDSGTSGGLWDNEQFF. CDR3 in DNA: TGTGCCAGCAGCGACTCGGGGACTAGCGGGGGCCTTTGGGACAATGAGCAGTTCTTC.

V is TRBV14 and J is TRBJ2-5; D possibly corresponds to TRBD1 (6 bases). Trimming took 2 bases from V and 0 from J, leaving 7 bases between them. The CDR3 contains 14 residues. The germline V gene has CDR1 SGHDN and CDR2 FVKESK. The DNA for the CDR3 is TGTGCCAGCAGCCAACGGACAGACCAAGAGACCCAGTACTTC. This codes for CASSQRTDQETQYF.

The rearrangement uses TRBV11-1 and TRBJ2-7; no definite D call. The CDR3 is 11 residues long. Trimming removed 5 bases from V and 5 bases from J, with 7 bases in between. Germline CDR1 and CDR2: SGHAT and FQDESV (reference sequence). CDR3 nucleotides: TGTGCCAGCAGCAGGCGAGACGAGCAGTACTTC. Its protein product is CASSRRDEQYF.

This clone is a singleton in its sample. The V gene is TRBV7-9, the J gene TRBJ1-1; unclear D gene. There are 13 residues in the CDR3. Germline V CDR1 and CDR2: SEHNR, FQNEAQ (reference sequence). With 10 bases removed from V and 2 bases from J, the gap between germline ends came to 14 bases. This CDR3 is CAIGGPLNTEAFF. The CDR3 bases are TGTGCCATCGGCGGGCCATTAAACACTGAAGCTTTCTTT.

V is TRBV6-4 and J is TRBJ1-3; 7 bases align to TRBD1. The V and J ends lost 6 bases and 0 bases, in that order; junction bases with no gene match: 11. The germline gives CDR1 MRHNA, CDR2 SNTAGT. CDR3 length: 17 amino acids. Here the CDR3 DNA reads TGTGCCAGCAGAACGGGGCTACAGGGGAGCTCTGGAAACACCATATATTTT. Translation gives CASRTGLQGSSGNTIYF.

The chain links TRBV11-2 to TRBJ2-1, with 7 bases matching TRBD2. CDR1 is SGHAT, CDR2 FQNNGV, per germline. CDR3 length: 17 residues. Trimming cost V 2 bases and J 5 bases; bases outside gene matches: 12. The CDR3 sequence is CASSLPGRSGANNEQFF. In nucleotides, the CDR3 is TGTGCCAGCAGCTTACCGGGAAGGAGCGGGGCTAACAATGAGCAGTTCTTC.

The chain recombines TRBV7-2 with TRBJ2-6; D gene uncertain. Per the germline V gene, CDR1 is SGHTA and CDR2 is FQGNSA. Trimming took 5 bases from V and 16 from J, leaving 12 bases between them. This CDR3 is built from 11 residues. The CDR3 coding sequence is TGTGCCAGCAGCCCCCTCGGACCTCTGACTTTC. This sequence encodes CASSPLGPLTF.

DNA for the CDR3: TGTGCCAGCAGTACGATACCCTTTACCACTGAAGCTTTCTTT. Translating gives CASSTIPFTTEAFF. The chain is built from TRBV5-8 and TRBJ1-1; unclear D gene. This CDR3 is built from 14 residues. The V end lost 5 bases, the J end lost 4 bases, and 15 bases lay between the germline ends. Germline lookup yields CDR1 SGHTS and CDR2 YDEGEE.

CDR3 nucleotides: TGTGCCAGCGCCGGGACAGGGAACACTGAAGCTTTCTTT. It is translated as CASAGTGNTEAFF. The chain combines TRBV18 with TRBJ1-1; 8 bases agree with TRBD1. J lost 1 base, V lost 8 bases, and 3 bases had no gene match. The CDR3 sequence is 13 residues long. CDR1 and CDR2 (germline): KGHSH, LQKENI.

The chain joins TRBV14 to TRBJ2-3; D unresolved. The V end lost 2 bases, the J end lost 5 bases, and 11 bases lay between the germline ends. The CDR3 spans 14 residues. The V gene's germline CDR1 is SGHDN and CDR2 FVKESK. The CDR3 region is CASSQRQKEDTQYF. CDR3 sequence (DNA): TGTGCCAGCAGCCAACGGCAGAAGGAAGATACGCAGTATTTT.

This clone came up once. This chain joins TRBV7-2 and TRBJ2-3; D not resolved. The CDR3 is 16 amino acids. Trimming removed 4 bases at V and 0 bases at J, with 14 bases between. The germline V gene encodes CDR1 SGHTA and CDR2 FQGNSA. Written as DNA, the CDR3 is TGTGCCAGCAGCTACCGGTGGGATCTTAGCACAGATACGCAGTATTTT. Translated: CASSYRWDLSTDTQYF. The full variable domain, in which reference TRBV7-2 and TRBJ2-3 provide the parts outside the CDR3, is GAGVSQSPSNKVTEKGKDVELRCDPISGHTALYWYRQSLGQGLEFLIYFQGNSAPDKSGLPSDRFSAERTGGSVSTLTIQRTQQEDSAVYLCASSYRWDLSTDTQYFGPGTRLTVL.

This clone came up a few times. The J gene is TRBJ1-4, the V gene TRBV30; D is undetermined. The CDR3 has 13 residues. Trimming removed 2 bases at V and 4 bases at J, with 8 bases between. Looked up from germline, CDR1 is GTSNPN and CDR2 is SVGIG (reference sequence). As DNA, the CDR3 is TGTGCCTGGAGTTACCGGGGTAATGAAAAACTGTTTTTT. Encoded protein: CAWSYRGNEKLFF.

This sequence joins TRBV4-1 and TRBJ1-1; TRBD1 might be the D (5 bases). CDR3 length: 17 residues. The ends were cut back, 5 bases at V and 0 bases at J, with 19 bases in the middle. From germline, CDR1 is MGHRA and CDR2 YSYEKL. In DNA form, the CDR3 reads TGCGCCAGCAGCGTGGCACCGGGACGGCTTATGAACACTGAAGCTTTCTTT. This translates into CASSVAPGRLMNTEAFF.

V gene TRBV6-6 combines with J gene TRBJ1-1; TRBD1 might be the D (5 bases). CDR3 length equals 16 residues. From germline, CDR1 is MNHNY and CDR2 SVGAGI (reference sequence). V gave up 1 base and J gave up 7 bases, with 19 bases separating them. For the CDR3, the DNA is TGTGCCAGCAGTTACTTGCAGGGTGGTCGCCTGGTTGAAGCTTTCTTT. Residues: CASSYLQGGRLVEAFF.

The CDR3 loop reads CASSFGTRQETQYF. The CDR3 nucleotides read TGTGCCAGCAGCTTTGGAACTAGACAAGAGACCCAGTACTTC. The chain couples TRBV5-6 to TRBJ2-5; D perhaps matches TRBD2 (5 bases). The CDR3 has 14 amino acids. Germline V gives CDR1 SGHDT, CDR2 YYEEEE. Trimming cost V 2 bases and J 2 bases, with 10 bases left between them.

J is TRBJ1-5 and V is TRBV19; D not certain. The germline V gene encodes CDR1 LNHDA and CDR2 SQIVND (reference sequence). Trimming removed 1 base from V and 5 bases from J, with 6 bases in between. The CDR3 has 13 amino acids. This CDR3 reads CASSIVVDQPQHF. CDR3 in DNA: TGTGCCAGTAGTATAGTGGTGGATCAGCCCCAGCATTTT.

This CDR3 reads CASSRSGSTYNEQFF. The DNA of the CDR3 is TGTGCCAGTAGTAGGAGCGGGAGCACCTACAATGAGCAGTTCTTC. The chain uses TRBV19 and TRBJ2-1; 8 nucleotides line up with TRBD2. CDR3 length: 15 amino acids. The V and J ends lost 4 bases and 2 bases, in that order; junction bases with no gene match: 4. Germline lookup yields CDR1 LNHDA and CDR2 SQIVND (reference sequence).

The V gene is TRBV2, the J gene TRBJ1-1; 8 bases are a match to TRBD1. The CDR3 length is 13 residues. From germline, CDR1 is SNHLY and CDR2 FYNNEI. With V trimmed by 8 bases and J by 6 bases, 8 bases remained unmatched. CDR3 sequence: CASLIDRGAEAFF. CDR3 coding DNA: TGTGCCAGCCTGATCGACAGGGGAGCTGAAGCTTTCTTT.

This rearrangement joins TRBV7-8 to TRBJ2-3; 7 nucleotides line up with TRBD2. The trim removed 6 bases at V and 2 bases at J, leaving 5 bases unmatched. Germline V lookup: CDR1 SGHVS, CDR2 FQNEAQ. This CDR3 region has 14 residues. CDR3 DNA: TGTGCCAGCAGTGAAGGGACTAACACAGATACGCAGTATTTT. This translates into CASSEGTNTDTQYF.

V gene TRBV5-6 combines with J gene TRBJ2-5, with D unclear. From germline, CDR1 is SGHDT and CDR2 YYEEEE. The CDR3 totals 13 residues. The V gene lost 2 bases and the J gene lost 2 bases, with 7 bases spanning the gap. The CDR3 reads CASSFGEQETQYF. CDR3 DNA sequence: TGTGCCAGCAGCTTCGGAGAACAAGAGACCCAGTACTTC.

This chain's CDR3 is CASSQAVGLGNNEQFF. The CDR3 DNA follows: TGCGCCAGCAGCCAAGCGGTAGGACTTGGAAACAATGAGCAGTTCTTC. This chain joins TRBV4-3 and TRBJ2-1; a possible D gene is TRBD2 (5 bases). The CDR3 loop spans 16 amino acids. The V gene lost 1 base and the J gene lost 5 bases, with 15 bases spanning the gap. Germline values: CDR1 LGHNA, CDR2 YSLEER.

The chain recombines TRBV6-4 with TRBJ2-3, with unresolved D. The CDR3 spans 13 residues. Germline loops: CDR1 MRHNA, CDR2 SNTAGT. Trimming shortened V by 3 bases and J by 4 bases, and 8 bases separated the two germline ends. CDR3 DNA: TGTGCCAGCAGTGAGGGCCTTCCAGATACGCAGTATTTT. Amino acids: CASSEGLPDTQYF.